This T cell receptor beta chain is drawn from a study of cytomegalovirus exposure and HLA in healthy donors. Germline loops: CDR1 ENHRY, CDR2 SYGVKD. V lost 4 bases, J lost 6 bases, and 12 bases lay in between. The CDR3 runs to 13 residues. It was with 60 Vbeta and 13 Jbeta primers that the PCR ran. TCRdb's table, derived via immunoSEQ multiplex PCR, lists solely in-frame clones and lacks some. The sample lists roughly 170,000 clones, over 80% occurring once. Sequencing was carried out using PBMCs. This TCR came from a woman aged 50 to 60 in good health and CMV-seropositive. This rearrangement joins TRBV10-3 to TRBJ1-1; D is uncertain. CDR3 amino acids: CAISGLASPEAFF. Here the CDR3 DNA reads TGTGCCATCAGTGGTCTTGCTAGCCCTGAAGCTTTCTTT.